A single sample gave rise to the 27 T cell receptor beta chains below, sequenced in a study of Ad26.COV2.S vaccination and SARS-CoV-2 variants. The repertoire was sequenced with immunoSEQ multiplex PCR; TCRdb's copy has only in-frame clones and lacks some. Of fewer than 500,000 clones listed, around 90% were seen once; the top ten hold approximately 12%. The treatment was: 15 to 20 received Ad26.COV2.S at low or high dose, single or two shots; a few received placebo; per-sample allocation not given. Samples were taken on day 63 after the first vaccine or placebo injection. Sample: peripheral blood, taken in a trial of Ad26.COV2.S vaccine versus placebo. These receptors all stem from a person between 18 and 65 years old who received the Ad26.COV2.S COVID-19 vaccine or a placebo.

The J gene is TRBJ1-2, the V gene TRBV6-5, with D possibly matching TRBD1 (6 bases). The germline V gene encodes CDR1 MNHEY and CDR2 SVGAGI. V was trimmed by 8 bases and J by 6 bases, leaving 16 bases between them. The CDR3 spans 13 residues. CDR3 sequence: CASRWGTRDGYTF. As DNA, the CDR3 is TGTGCCAGCCGTTGGGGGACACGGGATGGCTACACCTTC.

The sample holds one count of this clone. The chain couples TRBV2 to TRBJ2-3, with 12 positions matching TRBD2. V was pared by 7 bases and J by 14 bases, with 7 bases of the junction left unmatched. The CDR3 is 12 residues long. Germline CDR1 SNHLY, CDR2 FYNNEI. In DNA, the CDR3 is TGTGCCAGCATTAGAACTAGCGGGAGGTCGTATTTT. Its translation is CASIRTSGRSYF.

The chain joins TRBV12-5 to TRBJ2-1, with D perhaps matching TRBD2 (6 bases). Germline V CDR1 and CDR2: LGHNT, FRNRAP. Between the trimmed V and J ends, which lost 7 bases and 2 bases, there was a span of 12 bases. The CDR3 totals 14 residues. Here the CDR3 reads CASAQGGAYNEQFF. CDR3 bases: TGTGCTAGTGCCCAAGGAGGGGCCTACAATGAGCAGTTCTTC.

The rearrangement uses TRBV30 and TRBJ1-6; no clear D gene. This CDR3 region has 15 residues. Germline V CDR1 and CDR2: GTSNPN, SVGIG (reference sequence). Deletions cut 2 bases from V and 0 bases from J, with 8 bases between. DNA of the CDR3: TGTGCCTGGAGTTACCGCCCCTCCTATAATTCACCCCTCCACTTT. Amino acid sequence: CAWSYRPSYNSPLHF.

The V and J genes are TRBV2 and TRBJ2-6, with D perhaps TRBD1 or TRBD2 (5 bases each). Trimming cost V 6 bases and J 1 base, with 22 bases left between them. Germline V gene data show CDR1 as SNHLY and CDR2 as FYNNEI. This CDR3 is 19 amino acids long. The CDR3 is CASRLTHTGHKSGANVLTF. Here the CDR3 DNA reads TGTGCCAGCAGACTGACACATACGGGGCACAAATCTGGGGCCAACGTCCTGACTTTC.

This chain links TRBV2 with TRBJ2-2; D is possibly TRBD2 (7 bases). Germline V lookup: CDR1 SNHLY, CDR2 FYNNEI. This CDR3 region has 15 residues. Trimming removed 4 bases at V and 6 bases at J, with 15 bases between. The CDR3 loop is CASSGGGLGAGELFF. CDR3 nucleotide sequence: TGTGCCAGCAGTGGCGGGGGCCTGGGAGCCGGGGAGCTGTTTTTT.

The rearrangement joins TRBV30 to TRBJ1-6; possibly TRBD1 for D (6 bases). Germline loops: CDR1 GTSNPN, CDR2 SVGIG (reference sequence). This CDR3 comprises 14 residues. V lost 1 base and J lost 7, with 11 bases in between. The CDR3 coding sequence is TGTGCCTGGAGTGATGGGCAGGGGAATTCACCCCTCCACTTT. Translated: CAWSDGQGNSPLHF.

The V and J genes are TRBV28 and TRBJ1-2; no clear D gene. Germline V gene data show CDR1 as MDHEN and CDR2 as SYDVKM. CDR3 size: 16 residues. V was pared by 3 bases and J by 0 bases, with 14 bases between. The CDR3 DNA reads as TGTGCCAGCAGTTTTGGGAGGGAAGGCGCTAACTATGGCTACACCTTC. Its translation is CASSFGREGANYGYTF.

The chain uses TRBV30 and TRBJ1-2; D not resolved. In germline, CDR1 is GTSNPN, CDR2 SVGIG (reference sequence). V was clipped by 0 bases and J by 4 bases, with 12 bases between them. The CDR3 is made up of 14 amino acids. The CDR3 nucleotides read TGTGCCTGGAGTGTTCCGGGGTCCTTCTATGGCTACACCTTC. Translating gives CAWSVPGSFYGYTF.

This rearrangement joins TRBV6-5 to TRBJ1-2; 7 nucleotides match TRBD1. This CDR3 spans 14 amino acids. CDR1 MNHEY and CDR2 SVGAGI come from the germline V gene. With V trimmed by 0 bases and J by 6 bases, 4 bases remained unmatched. In DNA form, the CDR3 reads TGTGCCAGCAGTTACTCGATAGGGGGCGATGGCTACACCTTC. It encodes CASSYSIGGDGYTF.

This clone was picked up one time. The gene calls are TRBV20-1 and TRBJ2-5; tentative D call: TRBD2 (5 bases). This CDR3 is built from 12 residues. The ends were cut back, 3 bases at V and 7 bases at J, with 12 bases in the middle. CDR1 and CDR2 from the germline V gene are DFQATT and SNEGSKA (reference sequence). The CDR3 bases are TGCAGTGCTAGTACGACTACCGGGACCCAGTACTTC. Protein sequence: CSASTTTGTQYF.

The rearrangement joins TRBV5-8 to TRBJ2-5; no definite D call. Germline V gene lookup returns CDR1 SGHTS and CDR2 YDEGEE. The CDR3 runs to 16 residues. Trimming cost V 2 bases and J 5 bases, with 19 bases left between them. In nucleotides, the CDR3 is TGTGCCAGCAGCTTAAGTTGGTCGCTCCTGGGGGAGACCCAGTACTTC. It yields the protein CASSLSWSLLGETQYF.

The rearrangement uses TRBV29-1 and TRBJ1-2; D gene uncertain. The CDR3 loop spans 10 amino acids. V lost 3 bases and J 8 bases, leaving 7 bases between the germline ends. Germline V lookup: CDR1 SQVTM, CDR2 ANQGSEA. The CDR3 DNA sequence: TGCAGCGTTGATGCAGGAGGCTACACCTTC. This gives the protein CSVDAGGYTF.

This clone was observed a single time. This sequence joins TRBV13 and TRBJ2-1, with 7 bases matching TRBD2. Germline trimming cut 0 bases from V and 6 bases from J; bases unmatched to any gene: 5. This CDR3 comprises 15 residues. The germline CDR1 and CDR2 sequences are PRHDT and FYEKMQ (reference sequence). CDR3 in DNA: TGTGCCAGCAGCTTAGGCCCGAGGACTAGCAATGAGCAGTTCTTC. Translated: CASSLGPRTSNEQFF.

The chain combines TRBV2 with TRBJ2-5; D may correspond to TRBD1 or TRBD2 (5 bases each). Trimming took 7 bases from V and 6 from J, leaving 15 bases between them. CDR1 is SNHLY, CDR2 FYNNEI, per germline. This CDR3 is built from 13 residues. The CDR3, as DNA: TGTGCCAGCACCTCACCGGGGACGAAGACCCAGTACTTC. This sequence encodes CASTSPGTKTQYF.

The chain couples TRBV19 to TRBJ2-2; 8 bases are shared with TRBD1. The J segment lost 1 base and the V segment lost 4 bases, leaving 11 bases of the junction unmatched. Germline V gives CDR1 LNHDA, CDR2 SQIVND (reference sequence). The CDR3 has 18 residues. The CDR3 spells CASSTVSGGEVNTGELFF. CDR3 in DNA: TGTGCCAGTAGTACTGTATCAGGGGGCGAGGTGAACACCGGGGAGCTGTTTTTT.

This clone was detected a few times. The chain has TRBV9 and TRBJ2-7; 9 nucleotides line up with TRBD1. Trimming at V came to 2 bases and at J to 4 bases, leaving 7 bases not matched to a gene. The CDR3 length is 15 residues. Germline lookup yields CDR1 SGDLS and CDR2 YYNGEE. The CDR3 here is CASSVAPGQGYEQYF. CDR3 DNA: TGTGCCAGCAGCGTCGCTCCGGGACAGGGTTACGAGCAGTACTTC.

The rearrangement uses TRBV7-2 and TRBJ1-5; D ambiguous. This CDR3 contains 13 residues. The V end was cut by 5 bases, the J end by 0 bases, with 5 bases between. Germline CDR1 is SGHTA and CDR2 is FQGNSA. In nucleotides, the CDR3 is TGTGCCAGCAGCGGATATAGCAATCAGCCCCAGCATTTT. Residues: CASSGYSNQPQHF.

This chain links TRBV12-2 with TRBJ2-3; the DNA was not used to check the table's D call, TRBD2. TRBV12-2 is a listed pseudogene. The CDR3 is 16 residues long. The CDR3 sequence: CASRSGTSGRSFPQYF. As DNA, the CDR3 is TGTGCAAGTCGCTCCGGGACTAGCGGGAGGTCGTTTCCGCAGTATTTT.

The rearrangement uses TRBV18 and TRBJ1-1, with D perhaps matching TRBD1 (5 bases). The V gene lost 5 bases and the J gene lost 1 base, with 14 bases spanning the gap. Germline CDR1 and CDR2: KGHSH and LQKENI. This CDR3 region has 15 residues. The CDR3 reads CASSAQGWGNTEAFF. The CDR3 DNA sequence: TGTGCCAGCTCAGCCCAGGGTTGGGGGAACACTGAAGCTTTCTTT.

This chain connects TRBV27 to TRBJ1-2; TRBD1 aligns across 8 bases. CDR3 length: 14 amino acids. Trimming took 3 bases from V and 4 from J; bases not matched to a gene: 4. The V gene's germline CDR1 is MNHEY and CDR2 SMNVEV (reference sequence). The CDR3 spells CASSFDGQGYGYTF. The CDR3 nucleotides read TGTGCCAGCAGTTTTGATGGACAGGGCTATGGCTACACCTTC.

This sequence joins TRBV7-9 and TRBJ1-4; no clear D gene. This CDR3 region has 14 residues. V was pared by 2 bases and J by 1 base, with 5 bases between. Per germline, CDR1 SEHNR and CDR2 FQNEAQ (reference sequence). In DNA form, the CDR3 reads TGTGCCAGCAGCTTAAGCCTAACTAATGAAAAACTGTTTTTT. It specifies CASSLSLTNEKLFF.

The chain employs TRBV19 and TRBJ1-2, with D possibly TRBD1 on 6 matching bases. The germline V and J ends were trimmed by 5 bases and 5 bases, with 15 bases remaining between them. CDR1 is LNHDA and CDR2 is SQIVND in the germline V gene (reference sequence). The CDR3 loop spans 14 amino acids. The CDR3 region has the DNA TGTGCCAGTAGTCCCGGGGGGCAGGAGTATGGCTACACCTTC. This sequence encodes CASSPGGQEYGYTF.

This chain links TRBV19 with TRBJ2-3, with D hard to call. The CDR3 has 13 amino acids. Per germline, CDR1 LNHDA and CDR2 SQIVND (reference sequence). The V end lost 2 bases, the J end lost 2 bases, and 5 bases lay between the germline ends. The chain's CDR3 is CASSIIHTDTQYF. CDR3 in DNA: TGTGCCAGTAGTATAATTCACACAGATACGCAGTATTTT. The whole variable domain, remainder taken from reference TRBV19 and TRBJ2-3, is DGGITQSPKYLFRKEGQNVTLSCEQNLNHDAMYWYRQDPGQGLRLIYYSQIVNDFQKGDIAEGYSVSREKKESFPLTVTSAQKNPTAFYLCASSIIHTDTQYFGPGTRLTVL.

This clone was picked up one time. The gene calls are TRBV19 and TRBJ2-7; 7 nucleotides line up with TRBD2. V shed 6 bases and J 3 bases; nucleotides not matched to a gene: 5. Germline CDR1 is LNHDA and CDR2 is SQIVND (reference sequence). This CDR3 contains 13 residues. CDR3 protein: CASSYLAGYEQYF. The CDR3 bases are TGTGCCAGTAGCTACTTAGCGGGCTACGAGCAGTACTTC.

This chain links TRBV29-1 with TRBJ1-1, with D possibly TRBD1 on 6 matching bases. Germline V CDR1 and CDR2: SQVTM, ANQGSEA. The CDR3 covers 17 residues. V was clipped by 1 base and J by 3 bases, with 21 bases between them. The chain's CDR3 is CSVEGVTGRRRDTEAFF. The CDR3 DNA reads as TGCAGCGTTGAAGGGGTGACAGGCCGACGGAGGGACACTGAAGCTTTCTTT.

This clone has only a few counts. V and J are TRBV4-3 and TRBJ2-1; 8 nucleotides match TRBD1. V was clipped by 1 base and J by 1 base; unmatched bases: 9. The CDR3 has 18 amino acids. CDR1 and CDR2 (germline): LGHNA, YSLEER. In DNA, the CDR3 is TGCGCCAGCAGCCAAGCCCACAGGGGGTTAGGATCCTACAATGAGCAGTTCTTC. It codes for CASSQAHRGLGSYNEQFF.